This T cell receptor (beta chain) was captured in a study of blood T cell repertoires in COVID-19. Study-wide background: In each case, the material was cDNA or gDNA derived from T cells, B-cell-depleted T cells, or PBMCs.

Per the original methods: Reference gene primer amplification gave estimated nucleated cell counts. The table came from immunoSEQ multiplex PCR; TCRdb's copy has only in-frame clones and leaves some out. From that table come the V and J calls and clone size; the DNA was used to work out D and trimming. Found here are 150,000 or so clones, roughly nine tenths of them singletons; the top ten hold 5%. This CDR3 has 14 amino acids. Per germline, CDR1 MNHEY and CDR2 SMNVEV (reference sequence). Trimming cost V 5 bases and J 2 bases; bases outside gene matches: 3. The sample consisted of peripheral blood. The receptor comes from a human donor in a cohort sampled during active COVID-19. The gene calls are TRBV27 and TRBJ2-7; the match to TRBD2 covers 10 bases. The CDR3 region is CASSRTSGPYEQYF. DNA of the CDR3: TGTGCCAGCAGTCGGACTAGCGGTCCCTACGAGCAGTACTTC.